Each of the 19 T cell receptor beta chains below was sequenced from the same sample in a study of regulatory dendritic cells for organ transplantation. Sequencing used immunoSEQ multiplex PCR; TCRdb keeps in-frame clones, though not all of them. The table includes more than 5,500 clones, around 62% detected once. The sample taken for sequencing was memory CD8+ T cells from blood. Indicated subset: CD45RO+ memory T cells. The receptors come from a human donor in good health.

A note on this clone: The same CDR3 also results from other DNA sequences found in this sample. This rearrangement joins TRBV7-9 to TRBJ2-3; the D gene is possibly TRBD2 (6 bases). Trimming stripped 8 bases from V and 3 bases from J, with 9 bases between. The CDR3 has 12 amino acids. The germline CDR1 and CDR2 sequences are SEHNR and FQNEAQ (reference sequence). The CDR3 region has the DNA TGTGCCAGCGGAGGGTCGACAGATACGCAGTATTTT. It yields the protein CASGGSTDTQYF.

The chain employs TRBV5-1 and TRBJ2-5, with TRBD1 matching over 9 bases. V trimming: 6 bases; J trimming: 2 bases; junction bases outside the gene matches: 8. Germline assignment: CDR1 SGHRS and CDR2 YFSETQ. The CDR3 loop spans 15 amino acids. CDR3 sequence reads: CASKNGQGYQETQYF. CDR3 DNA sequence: TGCGCCAGCAAAAACGGACAGGGGTATCAAGAGACCCAGTACTTC.

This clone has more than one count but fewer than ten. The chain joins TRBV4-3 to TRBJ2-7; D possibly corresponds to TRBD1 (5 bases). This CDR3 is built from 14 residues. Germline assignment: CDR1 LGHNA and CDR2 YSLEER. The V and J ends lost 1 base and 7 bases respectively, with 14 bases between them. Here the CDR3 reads CASSQAPGLKEQYF. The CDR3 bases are TGCGCCAGCAGCCAAGCCCCAGGGCTGAAGGAGCAGTACTTC.

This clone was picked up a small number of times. The CDR3 sequence: CASSQSHRYSAGELFF. The CDR3 nucleotides are TGCGCCAGCAGCCAAAGTCATCGGTATTCCGCCGGGGAGCTGTTTTTT. This chain joins TRBV4-3 and TRBJ2-2; D not certain. The CDR3 spans 16 residues. The V end lost 2 bases, the J end lost 6 bases, and 16 bases lay between the germline ends. The germline V gene encodes CDR1 LGHNA and CDR2 YSLEER.

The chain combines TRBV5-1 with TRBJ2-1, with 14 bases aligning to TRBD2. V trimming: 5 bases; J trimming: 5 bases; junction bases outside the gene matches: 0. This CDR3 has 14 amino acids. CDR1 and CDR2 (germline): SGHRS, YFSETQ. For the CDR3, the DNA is TGCGCCAGCAGGGGACTAGCGGGGGACAATGAGCAGTTCTTC. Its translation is CASRGLAGDNEQFF.

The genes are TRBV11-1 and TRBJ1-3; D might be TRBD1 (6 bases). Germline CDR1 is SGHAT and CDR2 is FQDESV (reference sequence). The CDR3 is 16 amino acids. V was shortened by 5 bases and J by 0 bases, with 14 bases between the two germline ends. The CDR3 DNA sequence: TGTGCCAGCAGCGAGACAGGTCTATTCTCTGGAAACACCATATATTTT. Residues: CASSETGLFSGNTIYF.

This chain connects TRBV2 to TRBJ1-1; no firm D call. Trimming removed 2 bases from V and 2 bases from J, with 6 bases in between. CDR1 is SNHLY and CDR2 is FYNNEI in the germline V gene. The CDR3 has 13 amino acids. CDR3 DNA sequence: TGTGCCAGCAGTGAATTTCTAAACACTGAAGCTTTCTTT. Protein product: CASSEFLNTEAFF.

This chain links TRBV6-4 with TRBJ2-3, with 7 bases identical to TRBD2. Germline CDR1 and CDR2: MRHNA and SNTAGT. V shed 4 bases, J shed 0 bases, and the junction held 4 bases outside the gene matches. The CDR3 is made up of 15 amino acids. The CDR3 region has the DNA TGTGCCAGCAGTGTCGTAGCGGGCAGCACAGATACGCAGTATTTT. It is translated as CASSVVAGSTDTQYF.

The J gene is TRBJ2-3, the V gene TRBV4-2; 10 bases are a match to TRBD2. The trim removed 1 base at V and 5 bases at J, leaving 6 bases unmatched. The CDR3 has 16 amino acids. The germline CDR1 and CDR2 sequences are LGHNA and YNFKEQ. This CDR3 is CASSQGSGGKEDTQYF. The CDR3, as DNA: TGTGCCAGCAGCCAAGGTAGCGGGGGGAAGGAAGATACGCAGTATTTT.

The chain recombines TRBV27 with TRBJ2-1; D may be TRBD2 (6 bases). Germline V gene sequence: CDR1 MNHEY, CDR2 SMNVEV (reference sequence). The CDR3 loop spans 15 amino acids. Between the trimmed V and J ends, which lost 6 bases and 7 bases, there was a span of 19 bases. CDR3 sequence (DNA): TGTGCCAGCAGCCCGACTGCCCCGAGCGGGAATGAGCAGTTCTTC. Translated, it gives CASSPTAPSGNEQFF.

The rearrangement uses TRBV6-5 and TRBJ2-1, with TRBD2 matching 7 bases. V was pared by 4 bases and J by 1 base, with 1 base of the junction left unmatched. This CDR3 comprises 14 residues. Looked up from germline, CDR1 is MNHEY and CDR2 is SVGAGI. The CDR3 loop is CASSLRESYNEQFF. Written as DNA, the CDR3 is TGTGCCAGCAGTTTGCGGGAGTCCTACAATGAGCAGTTCTTC.

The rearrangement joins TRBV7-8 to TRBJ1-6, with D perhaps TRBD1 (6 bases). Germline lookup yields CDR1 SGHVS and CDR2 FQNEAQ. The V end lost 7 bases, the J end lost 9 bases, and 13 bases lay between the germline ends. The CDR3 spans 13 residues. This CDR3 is CASTVQGFSPLHF. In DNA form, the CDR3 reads TGTGCCAGCACCGTCCAGGGGTTTTCACCCCTCCACTTT.

CDR3 nucleotide sequence: TGCGCCAGCAGCTTGGGGCGAGGGCAGGGGTACAATGAGCAGTTCTTC. It translates to CASSLGRGQGYNEQFF. V and J are TRBV5-1 and TRBJ2-1, with D tentatively TRBD1 (6 bases). The V gene's germline CDR1 is SGHRS and CDR2 YFSETQ. This CDR3 comprises 16 residues. Trimming stripped 0 bases from V and 4 bases from J, with 14 bases between.

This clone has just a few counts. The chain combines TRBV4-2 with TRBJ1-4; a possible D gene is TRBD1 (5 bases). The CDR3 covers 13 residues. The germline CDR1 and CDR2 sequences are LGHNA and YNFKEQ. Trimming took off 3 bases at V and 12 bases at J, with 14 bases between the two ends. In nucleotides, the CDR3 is TGTGCCAGCAGCCAGGGGGAAAGCGGGGAACTGTTTTTT. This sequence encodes CASSQGESGELFF.

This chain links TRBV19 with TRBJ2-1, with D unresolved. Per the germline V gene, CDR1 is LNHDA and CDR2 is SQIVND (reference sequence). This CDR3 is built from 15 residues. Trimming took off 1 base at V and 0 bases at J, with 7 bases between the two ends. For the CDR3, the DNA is TGTGCCAGTAGTATAGTACCGGTCTCCTACAATGAGCAGTTCTTC. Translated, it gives CASSIVPVSYNEQFF.

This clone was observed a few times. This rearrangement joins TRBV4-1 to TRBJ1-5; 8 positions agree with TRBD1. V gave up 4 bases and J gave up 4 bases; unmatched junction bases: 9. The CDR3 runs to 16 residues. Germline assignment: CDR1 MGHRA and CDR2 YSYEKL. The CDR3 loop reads CASSLNDRGRNQPQHF. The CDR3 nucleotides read TGCGCCAGCAGCCTTAACGACAGGGGCAGAAATCAGCCCCAGCATTTT.

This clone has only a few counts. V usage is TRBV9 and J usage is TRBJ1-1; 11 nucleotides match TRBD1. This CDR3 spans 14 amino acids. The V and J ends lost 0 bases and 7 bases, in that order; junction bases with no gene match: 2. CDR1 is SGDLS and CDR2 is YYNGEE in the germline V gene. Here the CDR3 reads CASSVGTGGNEAFF. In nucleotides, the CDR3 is TGTGCCAGCAGCGTAGGGACAGGGGGCAATGAAGCTTTCTTT.

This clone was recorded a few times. The CDR3 loop is CASSIGTSSYNEQFF. In nucleotides, the CDR3 is TGTGCCAGTAGTATTGGGACTAGCAGCTACAATGAGCAGTTCTTC. The V and J genes are TRBV19 and TRBJ2-1; 9 nucleotides agree with TRBD2. This CDR3 is 15 amino acids long. The germline V gene has CDR1 LNHDA and CDR2 SQIVND (reference sequence). V gave up 3 bases and J gave up 3 bases; unmatched junction bases: 3.

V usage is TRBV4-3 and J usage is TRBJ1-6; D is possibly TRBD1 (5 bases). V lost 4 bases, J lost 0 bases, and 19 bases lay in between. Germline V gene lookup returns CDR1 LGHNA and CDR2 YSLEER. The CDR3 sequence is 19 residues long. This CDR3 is CASSRDLSRVSSYNSPLHF. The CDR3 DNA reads TGCGCCAGCAGCCGAGACCTGTCCAGGGTGAGCTCCTATAATTCACCCCTCCACTTT.